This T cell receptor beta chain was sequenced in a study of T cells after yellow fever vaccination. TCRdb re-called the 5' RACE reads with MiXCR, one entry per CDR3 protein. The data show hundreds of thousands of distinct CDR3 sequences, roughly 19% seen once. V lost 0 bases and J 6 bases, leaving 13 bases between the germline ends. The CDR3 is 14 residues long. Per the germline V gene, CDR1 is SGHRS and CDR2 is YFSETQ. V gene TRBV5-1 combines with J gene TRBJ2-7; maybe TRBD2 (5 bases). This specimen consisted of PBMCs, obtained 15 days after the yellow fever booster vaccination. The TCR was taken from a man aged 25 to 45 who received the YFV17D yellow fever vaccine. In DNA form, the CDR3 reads TGCGCCAGCAGCTTGGCTGAAGGACTCCTCGAGCAGTACTTC. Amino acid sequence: CASSLAEGLLEQYF.